What follows describes a single T cell receptor beta chain. What it binds is unknown. Between about 2014 and 2018, patients underwent resection in Japan or China. The sample belongs to a study of immune evolution from preneoplasia to lung adenocarcinoma. Looking at the study overall: HLA loss of heterozygosity: over 5.5% AIS, around 16% MIA, over 30% ADC, none AAH. Study-wide findings and caveats: Top clone share appeared to fall from AAH through AIS, MIA, adenocarcinoma.

Generated by immunoSEQ multiplex PCR, the TCRdb table keeps only in-frame clones and is missing some. The data contain 11,000 to 15,000 clones, about 82% of them singletons. The CDR3 runs to 11 residues. Trimming removed 0 bases from V and 8 bases from J, with 4 bases in between. The germline V gene has CDR1 LGHNT and CDR2 FRNRAP. Sequenced sample: FFPE minimally invasive lung adenocarcinoma tissue. The receptor was derived from a person between 65 and 79 years old with lung adenocarcinoma. The chain links TRBV12-5 to TRBJ1-1; D is unresolved. CDR3 bases: TGTGCTAGTGGTTTGGTACGGGAAGCTTTCTTT. This codes for CASGLVREAFF.